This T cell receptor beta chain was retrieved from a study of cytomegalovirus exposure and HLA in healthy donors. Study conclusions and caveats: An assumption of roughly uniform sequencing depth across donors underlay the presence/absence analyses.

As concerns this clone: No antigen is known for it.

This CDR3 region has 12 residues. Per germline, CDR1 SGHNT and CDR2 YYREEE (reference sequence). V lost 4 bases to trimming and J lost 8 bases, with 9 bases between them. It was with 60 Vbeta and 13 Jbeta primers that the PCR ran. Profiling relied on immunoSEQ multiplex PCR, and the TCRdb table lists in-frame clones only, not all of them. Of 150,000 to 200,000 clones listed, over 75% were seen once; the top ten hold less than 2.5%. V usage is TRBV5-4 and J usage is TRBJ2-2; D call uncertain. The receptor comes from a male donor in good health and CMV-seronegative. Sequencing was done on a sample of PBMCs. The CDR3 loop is CASSTRVGELFF. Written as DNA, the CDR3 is TGTGCCAGCAGCACTCGGGTGGGGGAGCTGTTTTTT.